Detailed here is one T cell receptor beta chain. These data originate in a study of blood T cell repertoires in COVID-19. Sequencing used immunoSEQ multiplex PCR; TCRdb keeps in-frame clones, though not all of them. The sample shows more than 150,000 clones, roughly 80% of them seen only once. Germline trimming cut 4 bases from V and 0 bases from J; bases unmatched to any gene: 2. Germline CDR1 reads LNHDA; CDR2 reads SQIVND (reference sequence). This CDR3 has 15 amino acids. The chain combines TRBV19 with TRBJ2-1, with TRBD1 matching 8 bases. The sequenced sample consisted of peripheral blood. This TCR was sampled from a man between 60 and 75 years old with active or convalescent COVID-19. The CDR3 loop is CASSRQGFSYNEQFF. The CDR3 coding sequence is TGTGCCAGTAGTAGACAGGGGTTCTCCTACAATGAGCAGTTCTTC.